These T cell receptor beta chains were read from a single sample in a study of blood T cell repertoires in COVID-19. The repertoire was sequenced with immunoSEQ multiplex PCR; TCRdb's copy has only in-frame clones and lacks some. The sample includes under 35,000 clones, 80% to 90% of them seen just once. Sequenced: peripheral blood. The receptors were gathered from a man between 60 and 70 years old with acute or convalescent COVID-19. Each CDR3 is given without its conserved first and last residue. The order of the fields is V gene, CDR3 protein.

v_gene: TRBV10-2
CDR3aa: ATGTSGGTDTQY

v_gene: TRBV4-1
CDR3aa: ASSQDIDSRSEKLF

v_gene: TRBV4-1
CDR3aa: ASSQELQGGWEQY

v_gene: TRBV25-1
CDR3aa: ASSEYGQGNSPLH

v_gene: TRBV5-4
CDR3aa: ASSLGRLTSYNEQF

v_gene: TRBV5-1
CDR3aa: ASSLEGTEAF

v_gene: TRBV18
CDR3aa: ASSPLEEAF

v_gene: TRBV24-1
CDR3aa: ATSDAGGLSNEQF

v_gene: TRBV6-5
CDR3aa: ASSYSIGTQETQY

v_gene: TRBV7-8
CDR3aa: ASSLLAGGSGELF

v_gene: TRBV19
CDR3aa: ASRGTGVSEQY

v_gene: TRBV5-4
CDR3aa: ASSLGGNIASGGGADTQY

v_gene: TRBV5-4
CDR3aa: ASSIRGSGNTIY

v_gene: TRBV7-2
CDR3aa: ASSLVSGLAENNEQF

v_gene: TRBV10-3
CDR3aa: ASRGGFRDTQY

v_gene: TRBV2
CDR3aa: ASSLAGSTDTQY

v_gene: TRBV15
CDR3aa: ATREGGNTGELF

v_gene: TRBV7-9
CDR3aa: ASSLPGHTEAF

v_gene: TRBV11-2
CDR3aa: ASSLGRGYGYT

v_gene: TRBV7-2
CDR3aa: ASSEDRVGNTEAF

v_gene: TRBV5-1
CDR3aa: ASSLQDSQETQY

v_gene: TRBV10-3
CDR3aa: AISESQGIDTQY

v_gene: TRBV5-1
CDR3aa: ASRETGGDSPLH

v_gene: TRBV28
CDR3aa: ASNRRNPILTEAF

v_gene: TRBV14
CDR3aa: ASSQGVGPGNTIY

v_gene: TRBV7-2
CDR3aa: ASSFDSMNTEAF

v_gene: TRBV4-2
CDR3aa: ASSHPVGANVLT

v_gene: TRBV7-9
CDR3aa: ASSLNLDFHGYT

v_gene: TRBV6-5
CDR3aa: ASSYEWGAGNTIY

v_gene: TRBV20-1
CDR3aa: SASTTGTGYGYT

v_gene: TRBV5-1
CDR3aa: ASSGMGLAAYNEQF

v_gene: TRBV10-2
CDR3aa: ASSESVQGGDNSPLH

v_gene: TRBV6-5
CDR3aa: ASSMTGGTGSTIY

v_gene: TRBV4-2
CDR3aa: ASSQGGEDTEAF

v_gene: TRBV7-9
CDR3aa: ASVALAGELF

v_gene: TRBV25-1
CDR3aa: ASSDPTSPTGNT

v_gene: TRBV6-4
CDR3aa: ASTSGVGPAYGYT

v_gene: TRBV27
CDR3aa: ASRRQGAQTYGYT

v_gene: TRBV30
CDR3aa: ARTEGSGYT

v_gene: TRBV2
CDR3aa: ASKLGLNQRHQQETQY

v_gene: TRBV6-5
CDR3aa: ASSYGGPPNEKLF

v_gene: TRBV15
CDR3aa: ATSRDGRGVY

v_gene: TRBV19
CDR3aa: ASSPQGTTEAF